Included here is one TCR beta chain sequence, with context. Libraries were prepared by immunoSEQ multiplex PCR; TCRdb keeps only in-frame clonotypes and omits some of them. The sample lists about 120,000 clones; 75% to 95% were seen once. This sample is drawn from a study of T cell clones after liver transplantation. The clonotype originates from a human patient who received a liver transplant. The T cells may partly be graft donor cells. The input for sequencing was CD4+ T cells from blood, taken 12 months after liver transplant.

Written as DNA, the CDR3 is TGTGCCAGCAGTCCGTGGATGCTAGCGAGGAATACGCAGTATTTT. Its protein product is CASSPWMLARNTQYF. The chain uses TRBV5-6 and TRBJ2-3; TRBD2 might be the D (6 bases). Germline CDR1 and CDR2: SGHDT and YYEEEE. V gave up 5 bases and J gave up 7 bases, with 20 bases separating them. The CDR3 sequence is 15 residues long.